This passage covers 21 T cell receptor beta chains from one sample sequenced in a study of CD8 T cell repertoires and HIV-1 epitope variants. Profiled with immunoSEQ multiplex PCR; TCRdb holds only in-frame clones, not every one. This sample carries tens of thousands of clones, around 75% of them seen once, and the ten largest clones take about 26%. The specimen was uncultured baseline CD8+ T cells from peripheral blood mononuclear cells (PBMCs). Source of these receptors: a male donor with HIV.

This clone came up once. The V gene is TRBV6-1, the J gene TRBJ1-4; D unresolved. The CDR3 runs to 17 residues. Per the germline V gene, CDR1 is MNHNS and CDR2 is SASEGT. The V end lost 4 bases, the J end lost 0 bases, and 15 bases lay between the germline ends. CDR3 protein: CASSVSRHAPTNEKLFF. In nucleotides, the CDR3 is TGTGCCAGCAGTGTCTCGCGGCACGCTCCAACTAATGAAAAACTGTTTTTT.

The chain combines TRBV28 with TRBJ2-1; TRBD2 matches 14 bases. CDR3 length: 19 residues. The V and J ends lost 3 bases and 5 bases, in that order; junction bases with no gene match: 12. Looked up from germline, CDR1 is MDHEN and CDR2 is SYDVKM. The CDR3 sequence is CASSFRQGLAGEFNNEQFF. CDR3 DNA: TGTGCCAGCAGTTTCAGGCAGGGACTAGCGGGAGAATTCAACAATGAGCAGTTCTTC.

The J gene is TRBJ2-7, the V gene TRBV7-2, with 8 positions matching TRBD2. Germline V gene data show CDR1 as SGHTA and CDR2 as FQGNSA. The CDR3 extends over 15 amino acids. With V trimmed by 2 bases and J by 4 bases, 7 bases remained unmatched. The CDR3 region is CASSLKAGDGYEQYF. CDR3 nucleotide sequence: TGTGCCAGCAGCTTAAAAGCGGGAGATGGGTACGAGCAGTACTTC.

J is TRBJ1-2 and V is TRBV9, with a weak D call TRBD1 (6 bases). The CDR3 consists of 13 residues. Germline V gene sequence: CDR1 SGDLS, CDR2 YYNGEE. The V gene lost 4 bases and the J gene lost 7 bases, with 14 bases spanning the gap. The CDR3 sequence is CASSRQGMGGYTF. The CDR3 nucleotides read TGTGCCAGCAGCAGGCAGGGGATGGGTGGCTACACCTTC.

This chain connects TRBV6-5 to TRBJ2-1; 10 nucleotides match TRBD2. The junction had 10 bases not matched to a gene; V was cut back by 6 bases and J by 8 bases. Germline V gene data show CDR1 as MNHEY and CDR2 as SVGAGI. CDR3 length: 15 amino acids. The CDR3 region has the DNA TGTGCCAGCAGGGAATCTAGCGGGAGCCCCCATGAGCAGTTCTTC. This gives the protein CASRESSGSPHEQFF.

This clone was seen a handful of times. The CDR3 DNA is TGTGCCAGCACCTGGGGCCGCTACGAGCAGTACTTC. This translates into CASTWGRYEQYF. J is TRBJ2-7 and V is TRBV28, with a tentative D call TRBD1 (5 bases). Deletions cut 7 bases from V and 3 bases from J, with 10 bases between. This CDR3 is 12 amino acids long. CDR1 and CDR2 (germline): MDHEN, SYDVKM.

This clone was counted a single time. The chain carries TRBV4-3 and TRBJ2-7; TRBD1 might be the D (6 bases). Germline CDR1 and CDR2: LGHNA and YSLEER. There are 16 residues in the CDR3. V was trimmed by 0 bases and J by 0 bases, leaving 12 bases between them. CDR3 in amino acids: CASSQEAGDSSYEQYF. Here the CDR3 DNA reads TGCGCCAGCAGCCAAGAAGCAGGGGATTCCTCCTACGAGCAGTACTTC.

The chain links TRBV28 to TRBJ1-5; a weak D match, TRBD1 (6 bases). CDR1 and CDR2 (germline): MDHEN, SYDVKM. Trimming took off 7 bases at V and 3 bases at J, with 13 bases between the two ends. The CDR3 totals 14 residues. In DNA, the CDR3 is TGTGCCAGCACCACGGACAGACACAATCAGCCCCAGCATTTT. Translation gives CASTTDRHNQPQHF.

The chain combines TRBV18 with TRBJ1-2, with TRBD1 matching over 7 bases. V lost 3 bases to trimming and J lost 2 bases; unmatched junction nucleotides: 3. Germline assignment: CDR1 KGHSH and CDR2 LQKENI. The CDR3 consists of 14 residues. DNA of the CDR3: TGTGCCAGCTCACCCCGGGGACAGAACTATGGCTACACCTTC. Protein sequence: CASSPRGQNYGYTF. Supplemented by reference TRBV18 and TRBJ1-2, the full variable domain reads NAGVMQNPRHLVRRRGQEARLRCSPMKGHSHVYWYRQLPEEGLKFMVYLQKENIIDESGMPKERFSAEFPKEGPSILRIQQVVRGDSAAYFCASSPRGQNYGYTFGSGTRLTVV.

This clone appeared once. The chain recombines TRBV7-9 with TRBJ2-3, with a weak D call TRBD2 (6 bases). Between the trimmed V and J ends, which lost 7 bases and 2 bases, there was a span of 25 bases. The CDR3 extends over 18 amino acids. The germline CDR1 and CDR2 sequences are SEHNR and FQNEAQ (reference sequence). This chain's CDR3 is CASISNVVGGRVTDTQYF. The CDR3 DNA follows: TGTGCCAGCATTTCTAATGTAGTCGGGGGAAGGGTCACAGATACGCAGTATTTT.

Worth noting for this clone: The same CDR3 can be traced to other DNA sequences in this sample. The genes are TRBV5-1 and TRBJ2-5, with D tentatively TRBD1 or TRBD2 (6 bases each). CDR1 is SGHRS and CDR2 is YFSETQ in the germline V gene. V dropped 0 bases and J dropped 1 base, with 10 bases sitting between them. This CDR3 has 15 residues. Here the CDR3 reads CASSLGPGAQETQYF. Written as DNA, the CDR3 is TGCGCCAGCAGCTTGGGGCCGGGGGCCCAAGAGACCCAGTACTTC.

The chain is built from TRBV15 and TRBJ1-5; D remains unclear. V lost 4 bases, J lost 2 bases, and 9 bases lay in between. The CDR3 totals 14 residues. Germline CDR1 reads LNHNV; CDR2 reads YYDKDF (reference sequence). CDR3: CATSKDEGNQPQHF. CDR3 DNA sequence: TGTGCCACCAGCAAGGATGAGGGCAATCAGCCCCAGCATTTT.

The V and J genes are TRBV27 and TRBJ1-1, with 8 bases identical to TRBD1. After removal of 2 bases from V and 4 bases from J, the junction contained 3 bases not matched to a gene. This CDR3 contains 14 residues. Germline V CDR1 and CDR2: MNHEY, SMNVEV (reference sequence). The CDR3, as DNA: TGTGCCAGCAGTTTACAGGGGGCCGGCACTGAAGCTTTCTTT. Amino acids: CASSLQGAGTEAFF.

This rearrangement joins TRBV2 to TRBJ2-7; TRBD2 matches at 15 bases. CDR1 is SNHLY and CDR2 is FYNNEI in the germline V gene. V lost 3 bases to trimming and J lost 6 bases; unmatched junction nucleotides: 6. The CDR3 is made up of 16 amino acids. The CDR3 sequence is CASSERGLAGGREQYF. The DNA of the CDR3 is TGTGCCAGCAGTGAGAGAGGACTAGCGGGAGGGCGCGAGCAGTACTTC.

The V call is TRBV6-6, the J call TRBJ1-4; 9 nucleotides match TRBD1. The trim removed 4 bases at V and 5 bases at J, leaving 8 bases unmatched. The CDR3 has 16 amino acids. Germline values: CDR1 MNHNY, CDR2 SVGAGI (reference sequence). DNA for the CDR3: TGTGCCAGCAGTTCTACCGGGACAGGGCAAAATGAAAAACTGTTTTTT. It codes for CASSSTGTGQNEKLFF.

This clone has just one count. The chain links TRBV9 to TRBJ1-2; D perhaps matches TRBD1 (6 bases). The CDR3 length is 15 residues. Germline loops: CDR1 SGDLS, CDR2 YYNGEE. Trimming shortened V by 0 bases and J by 2 bases, and 11 bases separated the two germline ends. CDR3 bases: TGTGCCAGCAGCGTAGAAGCAGGGGACAACTATGGCTACACCTTC. This codes for CASSVEAGDNYGYTF.

J is TRBJ1-2 and V is TRBV6-1; D call uncertain. This CDR3 has 15 residues. Deletions cut 1 base from V and 5 bases from J, with 14 bases between. Germline V CDR1 and CDR2: MNHNS, SASEGT. For the CDR3, the DNA is TGTGCCAGCAGTGAAGGGATTGGGGTCTGGTATGGCTACACCTTC. Protein: CASSEGIGVWYGYTF.

The chain has TRBV19 and TRBJ1-6; 10 bases align to TRBD1. CDR1 and CDR2 (germline): LNHDA, SQIVND (reference sequence). This CDR3 region has 14 residues. J was trimmed by 11 bases and V by 6 bases; bases with no gene match: 7. The CDR3 DNA follows: TGTGCCAGTAGACCGGACAGGGGGAGCGCACCCCTCCACTTT. As protein: CASRPDRGSAPLHF.

In this sample, this clone turned up once. This rearrangement joins TRBV9 to TRBJ2-5, with 9 bases lining up with TRBD2. From germline, CDR1 is SGDLS and CDR2 YYNGEE. Unmatched junction bases numbered 7, after V lost 2 bases and J lost 2 bases. The CDR3 has 16 residues. The DNA of the CDR3 is TGTGCCAGCAGCGTGATTAGCGGGGGTCGGCAAGAGACCCAGTACTTC. Translated: CASSVISGGRQETQYF.

This chain links TRBV6-1 with TRBJ1-1, with unresolved D. The CDR3 sequence is 13 residues long. Germline-derived CDR1 and CDR2 are MNHNS and SASEGT. Deletions cut 10 bases from V and 3 bases from J, with 15 bases between. The CDR3 DNA follows: TGTGCCACCAAAAAGCAGGAGTACACTGAAGCTTTCTTT. Amino acid sequence: CATKKQEYTEAFF.

This chain uses TRBV4-2 with TRBJ1-3, with 8 bases matching TRBD1. This CDR3 region has 17 residues. V shed 2 bases and J 0 bases; nucleotides not matched to a gene: 6. Per the germline V gene, CDR1 is LGHNA and CDR2 is YNFKEQ. CDR3 in amino acids: CASSQSGTGLSGNTIYF. In DNA, the CDR3 is TGTGCCAGCAGCCAATCCGGGACAGGCCTCTCTGGAAACACCATATATTTT.